The 27 T cell receptor beta chains in this list originate from one sample, sequenced in a study of blood T cell repertoires in COVID-19. Data came from immunoSEQ multiplex PCR; TCRdb stores just in-frame clones and leaves some out. In the table there are about 270,000 clones, roughly 86% of which are singletons. Sequenced input: peripheral blood. These TCRs come from a man aged 40-55 years with active or convalescent COVID-19.

This clone was detected only once. The V gene is TRBV7-6, the J gene TRBJ2-7, with 8 positions matching TRBD1. Trimming cost V 5 bases and J 6 bases; bases outside gene matches: 3. This CDR3 region has 12 residues. Germline V gives CDR1 SGHVS, CDR2 FNYEAQ. The CDR3 protein is CASSPGQGEQYF. DNA for the CDR3: TGTGCCAGCAGCCCCGGACAGGGCGAGCAGTACTTC.

The genes are TRBV6-4 and TRBJ1-2; no definite D call. Germline CDR1 MRHNA, CDR2 SNTAGT. The CDR3 runs 13 residues. V was cut by 2 bases and J by 2 bases, with 6 bases left in between. The CDR3 DNA reads as TGTGCCAGCAGTGACGGCAGAAACTATGGCTACACCTTC. Its protein is CASSDGRNYGYTF.

The chain joins TRBV27 to TRBJ1-2; 8 bases are a match to TRBD1. The CDR3 sequence is 12 residues long. Germline V gives CDR1 MNHEY, CDR2 SMNVEV (reference sequence). With V trimmed by 5 bases and J by 6 bases, 2 bases remained unmatched. The CDR3 here is CASSLTGDGYTF. The CDR3 DNA follows: TGTGCCAGCAGTCTGACAGGGGATGGCTACACCTTC.

This CDR3 reads CASSMARGQGAAGELFF. In nucleotides, the CDR3 is TGTGCCAGCAGTATGGCCCGAGGGCAGGGGGCCGCCGGGGAGCTGTTTTTT. The chain has TRBV27 and TRBJ2-2; 8 bases are a match to TRBD1. V shed 5 bases and J 6 bases; nucleotides not matched to a gene: 14. Germline V gene lookup returns CDR1 MNHEY and CDR2 SMNVEV (reference sequence). The CDR3 totals 17 residues.

The chain employs TRBV5-1 and TRBJ2-7; TRBD1 matches 7 bases. CDR3 length equals 15 residues. Germline loops: CDR1 SGHRS, CDR2 YFSETQ. The V segment lost 0 bases and the J segment 3 bases; nucleotides outside the gene matches: 6. The DNA for the CDR3 is TGCGCCAGCAGCTTGGCGTCCCAGGGGGTCTACGAGCAGTACTTC. Translation gives CASSLASQGVYEQYF.

The V call is TRBV19, the J call TRBJ1-5; D gene uncertain. This CDR3 is 13 amino acids long. CDR1 is LNHDA and CDR2 is SQIVND in the germline V gene (reference sequence). With 7 bases removed from V and 5 bases from J, the gap between germline ends came to 12 bases. The DNA of the CDR3 is TGTGCCAGTAACGAATTCGGAGATCAGCCCCAGCATTTT. Translated, it gives CASNEFGDQPQHF.

This clone has ten or more counts. The chain couples TRBV7-8 to TRBJ2-7, with a possible D match to TRBD2 (5 bases). Germline V gene data show CDR1 as SGHVS and CDR2 as FQNEAQ. This CDR3 region has 14 residues. V gave up 0 bases and J gave up 1 base, with 7 bases separating them. DNA of the CDR3: TGTGCCAGCAGCTTAGCGGGAGAATCCTACGAGCAGTACTTC. Translating gives CASSLAGESYEQYF. The full variable domain, in which reference TRBV7-8 and TRBJ2-7 provide the parts outside the CDR3, is GAGVSQSPRYKVAKRGQDVALRCDPISGHVSLFWYQQALGQGPEFLTYFQNEAQLDKSGLPSDRFFAERPEGSVSTLKIQRTQQEDSAVYLCASSLAGESYEQYFGPGTRLTVT.

This chain connects TRBV7-9 to TRBJ1-5; maybe TRBD1 (5 bases). The germline V gene has CDR1 SEHNR and CDR2 FQNEAQ (reference sequence). V was clipped by 6 bases and J by 9 bases, with 15 bases between them. The length of the CDR3 is 13 residues. CDR3 region: CASRGREIGPQHF. The CDR3 nucleotides read TGTGCCAGCAGGGGGCGTGAGATCGGGCCCCAGCATTTT.

The V gene is TRBV5-1, the J gene TRBJ2-2; D might be TRBD1 (6 bases). The germline gives CDR1 SGHRS, CDR2 YFSETQ. V was clipped by 0 bases and J by 1 base, with 7 bases between them. This CDR3 is 15 amino acids long. CDR3 in amino acids: CASSLGQENTGELFF. The CDR3 DNA reads TGCGCCAGCAGCTTGGGACAGGAGAACACCGGGGAGCTGTTTTTT. The complete variable domain, with remaining parts taken from reference TRBV5-1 and TRBJ2-2, reads KAGVTQTPRYLIKTRGQQVTLSCSPISGHRSVSWYQQTPGQGLQFLFEYFSETQRNKGNFPGRFSGRQFSNSRSEMNVSTLELGDSALYLCASSLGQENTGELFFGEGSRLTVL.

The chain employs TRBV6-1 and TRBJ1-2; D remains ambiguous. V was clipped by 2 bases and J by 4 bases, with 14 bases between them. CDR1 and CDR2 from the germline V gene are MNHNS and SASEGT. The CDR3 totals 15 residues. The CDR3 sequence is CASSEYGRRTYGYTF. CDR3 nucleotides: TGTGCCAGCAGTGAATACGGCAGGAGGACCTATGGCTACACCTTC.

This sequence joins TRBV18 and TRBJ1-1, with D possibly being TRBD1 (5 bases). Trimming took off 5 bases at V and 1 base at J, with 11 bases between the two ends. CDR3 length equals 14 residues. Germline V gene sequence: CDR1 KGHSH, CDR2 LQKENI. CDR3: CASSGGTGNTEAFF. The DNA for the CDR3 is TGTGCCAGCTCAGGGGGGACCGGGAACACTGAAGCTTTCTTT.

V is TRBV5-1 and J is TRBJ2-3; 11 nucleotides line up with TRBD1. V lost 7 bases, J lost 2 bases, and 9 bases stayed unmatched. The CDR3 is made up of 16 amino acids. Germline-derived CDR1 and CDR2 are SGHRS and YFSETQ. CDR3 DNA sequence: TGCGCCAGCCAGGGACAGGGGGACTTGAACACAGATACGCAGTATTTT. Residues: CASQGQGDLNTDTQYF.

The gene calls are TRBV18 and TRBJ2-1, with D maybe TRBD2 (5 bases). CDR3 length: 13 residues. The germline CDR1 and CDR2 sequences are KGHSH and LQKENI. The V gene lost 4 bases and the J gene lost 2 bases, with 6 bases spanning the gap. As DNA, the CDR3 is TGTGCCAGCTCACTAGCGACCTACAATGAGCAGTTCTTC. Translating it yields CASSLATYNEQFF.

The chain uses TRBV18 and TRBJ1-5; no firm D call. Germline CDR1 reads KGHSH; CDR2 reads LQKENI. This CDR3 is 13 amino acids long. Deletions cut 4 bases from V and 8 bases from J, with 12 bases between. CDR3 bases: TGTGCCAGCTCACTCGGTCCCGGGGAGCCCCAGCATTTT. Amino acid sequence: CASSLGPGEPQHF.

The V call is TRBV30, the J call TRBJ2-2; perhaps TRBD2 as D (5 bases). The CDR3 consists of 13 residues. The germline V gene has CDR1 GTSNPN and CDR2 SVGIG (reference sequence). The ends were cut back, 0 bases at V and 6 bases at J, with 8 bases in the middle. This CDR3 reads CAWSVWGAGELFF. CDR3 DNA sequence: TGTGCCTGGAGTGTCTGGGGAGCCGGGGAGCTGTTTTTT.

The chain combines TRBV6-4 with TRBJ2-1; TRBD2 is a possible D gene (7 bases). Trimming removed 8 bases at V and 3 bases at J, with 17 bases between. Per the germline V gene, CDR1 is MRHNA and CDR2 is SNTAGT. This CDR3 spans 15 amino acids. The CDR3 region has the DNA TGTGCCAGCCGGCGTGAGGGGGAGGGCTACAATGAGCAGTTCTTC. Amino acids: CASRREGEGYNEQFF.

The chain recombines TRBV6-5 with TRBJ2-1; 7 bases line up with TRBD1. Germline CDR1 is MNHEY and CDR2 is SVGAGI. Trimming removed 0 bases from V and 10 bases from J; junction bases left unmatched: 12. The CDR3 spans 16 residues. In DNA form, the CDR3 reads TGTGCCAGCAGTTACTCGGACTCGGGACAGCTTGGCGAGCAGTTCTTC. This gives the protein CASSYSDSGQLGEQFF.

This chain joins TRBV5-1 and TRBJ1-4; 8 bases map to TRBD1. V lost 5 bases, J lost 3 bases, and 6 bases stayed unmatched. This CDR3 is built from 15 residues. Germline CDR1 reads SGHRS; CDR2 reads YFSETQ. The CDR3 protein is CASRDYRGANEKLFF. The CDR3 DNA follows: TGCGCCAGCAGGGACTACAGGGGGGCTAATGAAAAACTGTTTTTT.

This chain uses TRBV27 with TRBJ1-1, with D tentatively TRBD1 (6 bases). Germline-derived CDR1 and CDR2 are MNHEY and SMNVEV (reference sequence). This CDR3 comprises 14 residues. Trimming cost V 5 bases and J 4 bases, with 14 bases left between them. This chain's CDR3 is CASSTTGRSTEAFF. The CDR3 coding sequence is TGTGCCAGCAGTACCACAGGGCGGAGCACTGAAGCTTTCTTT.

This sequence joins TRBV7-6 and TRBJ1-6; D unclear. Between the trimmed V and J ends, which lost 5 bases and 1 base, there was a span of 15 bases. The CDR3 runs 17 residues. CDR1 SGHVS and CDR2 FNYEAQ come from the germline V gene. The CDR3, as DNA: TGTGCCAGCAGCCCCGGGGTAGGGCCGTCCTATAATTCACCCCTCCACTTT. Its translation: CASSPGVGPSYNSPLHF.

The rearrangement uses TRBV6-5 and TRBJ1-2; D is ambiguous. Deletions cut 5 bases from V and 8 bases from J, with 12 bases between. The CDR3 is made up of 12 amino acids. The germline V gene has CDR1 MNHEY and CDR2 SVGAGI. The CDR3 is CASSPPEGGYTF. The DNA of the CDR3 is TGTGCCAGCAGTCCTCCTGAGGGCGGCTACACCTTC.

J is TRBJ1-6 and V is TRBV5-1; 7 bases are shared with TRBD1. The CDR3 runs 16 residues. J gave up 7 bases and V 4 bases, and 11 bases lay outside the gene matches. CDR1 and CDR2 from the germline V gene are SGHRS and YFSETQ. Here the CDR3 reads CASSRDSPDLNSPLHF. The DNA for the CDR3 is TGCGCCAGCAGCCGGGACAGTCCCGATCTAAATTCACCCCTCCACTTT.

The rearrangement links TRBV2 to TRBJ1-4; D unresolved. The CDR3 contains 12 residues. Trimming cost V 6 bases and J 8 bases, with 10 bases left between them. CDR1 SNHLY and CDR2 FYNNEI come from the germline V gene. The CDR3 region has the DNA TGTGCCAGCAGGAGAGACTACGAAAAACTGTTTTTT. It translates to CASRRDYEKLFF.

The chain carries TRBV14 and TRBJ1-1; TRBD1 matches 7 bases. The CDR3 is 13 amino acids. CDR1 and CDR2 from the germline V gene are SGHDN and FVKESK. V was pared by 7 bases and J by 4 bases, with 6 bases of the junction left unmatched. The CDR3 loop is CASKDRDGTEAFF. The CDR3 DNA reads as TGTGCCAGCAAAGACAGGGACGGCACTGAAGCTTTCTTT.

The chain is built from TRBV20-1 and TRBJ2-1; D is ambiguous. The V gene lost 3 bases and the J gene lost 6 bases, with 6 bases spanning the gap. There are 11 residues in the CDR3. Germline loops: CDR1 DFQATT, CDR2 SNEGSKA (reference sequence). The CDR3 sequence: CSARSGNEQFF. The CDR3 DNA reads as TGCAGTGCTAGGTCGGGCAATGAGCAGTTCTTC.

The chain couples TRBV5-1 to TRBJ1-4; 7 bases are a match to TRBD1. With V trimmed by 7 bases and J by 2 bases, 5 bases remained unmatched. Germline-derived CDR1 and CDR2 are SGHRS and YFSETQ. The CDR3 covers 14 residues. The CDR3 spells CASRGTVTNEKLFF. CDR3 DNA sequence: TGCGCCAGCCGCGGGACAGTCACTAATGAAAAACTGTTTTTT.

The V gene is TRBV6-5, the J gene TRBJ1-2; 7 positions match TRBD1. The junction had 14 bases not matched to a gene; V was cut back by 5 bases and J by 8 bases. The CDR3 consists of 15 residues. Germline lookup yields CDR1 MNHEY and CDR2 SVGAGI. The CDR3 sequence: CASSTPGQIYLGYTF. The CDR3 DNA reads TGTGCCAGCAGTACGCCGGGACAGATCTACTTGGGCTACACCTTC.